This T cell receptor beta chain was found in a study of high-grade serous ovarian cancer treatment subgroups. Turning to the study itself: Mean per sample: around 13,000 reads, 6,000 to 8,000 unique TCR beta rearrangements. Study observations and caveats: Clonal relatedness tracked neoantigen level, and by trend copy number and mutation load. Repertoire analysis covered CDR3 alone, not CDR1 or CDR2. Repertoire similarity ranged about 0.11 to 0.8 between tumors of one patient.

Tumor samples were taken before definitive surgery or chemotherapy. This CDR3 region has 13 residues. Germline V lookup: CDR1 GTSNPN, CDR2 SVGIG (reference sequence). Trimming pared 5 bases from V and 4 bases from J, leaving 12 bases between. The method was immunoSEQ multiplex PCR; TCRdb's version includes in-frame clones alone and lacks a portion of them. Here the sample spans 5,500 to 7,500 clones, about four fifths being singletons. As to this clone: Its antigen is currently unknown.

The TCR originated in a human donor with high-grade serous ovarian cancer. The gene calls are TRBV30 and TRBJ2-1; D is unresolved. Sequenced sample: tumor tissue. CDR3 in amino acids: CAWSSQTYNEQFF. CDR3 DNA: TGTGCCTGGTCGAGCCAGACGTACAATGAGCAGTTCTTC.